These 28 T cell receptor beta chains share one sample of origin, sequenced in a study of blood T cells in healthy people across ages (dated by TCRdb to about 2015). Library construction relied on 5' RACE. The sequencing machine was an Illumina HiSeq 2500. The second PCR ran for about 7 to 11 cycles and used a J-beta primer mix along with a sample-barcoded 5' primer. Using fastp trimming at Q25 and MiXCR clonotype assembly, TCRdb reanalyzed the public sequencing data and kept in-frame beta chains. All rows with the same CDR3 protein become a single entry with the most common DNA and genes. This sample holds roughly 1,300,000 distinct CDR3 sequences; 59% were observed only once. The ten largest account for about 6.3% of the sample. The sample comprised blood. All receptors come from a man between 18 and 35 years old in good health.

In its sample, this clonotype was seen once. V usage is TRBV15 and J usage is TRBJ1-2; TRBD1 is a possible D gene (5 bases). The V end was cut by 5 bases, the J end by 0 bases, with 16 bases between. The V gene's germline CDR1 is LNHNV and CDR2 YYDKDF (reference sequence). The CDR3 is 16 residues long. The chain's CDR3 is CATSYGKMGANYGYTF. In DNA form, the CDR3 reads TGTGCCACCAGCTACGGGAAAATGGGGGCTAACTATGGCTACACCTTC.

This clonotype showed up just once. The chain employs TRBV20-1 and TRBJ1-2, with D unresolved. V lost 6 bases to trimming and J lost 2 bases, with 13 bases between them. The CDR3 length is 13 residues. Per germline, CDR1 DFQATT and CDR2 SNEGSKA (reference sequence). The CDR3 region is CSALPPGNYGYTF. CDR3 coding DNA: TGCAGTGCACTCCCCCCGGGGAACTATGGCTACACCTTC.

The rearrangement joins TRBV11-2 to TRBJ1-1, with TRBD1 matching 7 bases. The V gene end was trimmed by 4 bases and the J gene end by 11 bases; junction bases not matched to a gene: 10. This CDR3 region has 13 residues. CDR1 is SGHAT, CDR2 FQNNGV, per germline. CDR3 amino acids: CASSCMDGTAAFF. The CDR3 DNA sequence: TGTGCCAGCAGCTGTATGGACGGGACAGCTGCTTTCTTT.

The chain uses TRBV4-3 and TRBJ2-1, with D perhaps matching TRBD1 or TRBD2 (5 bases each). CDR1 and CDR2 from the germline V gene are LGHNA and YSLEER. Deletions cut 0 bases from V and 5 bases from J, with 20 bases between. The CDR3 has 18 residues. CDR3: CASSQDSNRGRFNNEQFF. CDR3 coding DNA: TGCGCCAGCAGCCAAGATTCGAACCGGGGCCGGTTCAACAATGAGCAGTTCTTC.

V gene TRBV20-1 combines with J gene TRBJ2-7, with 13 bases aligning to TRBD2. The CDR3 is 16 amino acids. Unmatched junction bases numbered 7, after V lost 2 bases and J lost 3 bases. In germline, CDR1 is DFQATT, CDR2 SNEGSKA (reference sequence). The CDR3 protein is CSARPRTSGGYYEQYF. Here the CDR3 DNA reads TGCAGTGCTAGACCGCGGACTAGCGGGGGTTACTACGAGCAGTACTTC.

The chain combines TRBV11-2 with TRBJ2-4; 8 bases are a match to TRBD1. The DNA end is a closer match to TRBJ2-7, so the J assignment may be wrong. The germline V gene has CDR1 SGHAT and CDR2 FQNNGV. This CDR3 region has 13 residues. The DNA of the CDR3 is TGTGCCAGCCAGACAGGGGATTACTACGAGCAGTACTTC. This encodes CASQTGDYYEQYF.

The chain uses TRBV20-1 and TRBJ2-3; D remains unclear. The CDR3 is 15 residues long. Per germline, CDR1 DFQATT and CDR2 SNEGSKA (reference sequence). V shed 6 bases and J shed 1 base, with 17 bases lying between them. In nucleotides, the CDR3 is TGCAGTGCCCCTGTGGCCGCCTCTCGCACAGATACGCAGTATTTT. Its translation: CSAPVAASRTDTQYF.

The chain uses TRBV6-1 and TRBJ2-1, with D perhaps TRBD2 (5 bases). This CDR3 comprises 12 residues. Per germline, CDR1 MNHNS and CDR2 SASEGT. V shed 1 base and J shed 8 bases, with 6 bases lying between them. This CDR3 reads CASSEDGDEQFF. CDR3 DNA sequence: TGTGCCAGCAGTGAAGACGGGGATGAGCAGTTCTTC.

The V gene is TRBV4-1, the J gene TRBJ2-1; 11 bases line up with TRBD2. CDR3 length: 16 residues. The germline gives CDR1 MGHRA, CDR2 YSYEKL. Germline trimming cut 2 bases from V and 3 bases from J; bases unmatched to any gene: 3. The CDR3 loop is CASSQTSGSIYNEQFF. The CDR3 nucleotides read TGCGCCAGCAGCCAAACTAGCGGGAGTATCTACAATGAGCAGTTCTTC.

The V and J genes are TRBV7-2 and TRBJ2-7, with D maybe TRBD2 (5 bases). Trimming took 3 bases from V and 2 from J, leaving 11 bases between them. CDR1 and CDR2 (germline): SGHTA, FQGNSA. The CDR3 loop spans 14 amino acids. The CDR3 DNA reads as TGTGCCAGCAGCTTGGTTGAGGGTCCCTACGAGCAGTACTTC. Protein product: CASSLVEGPYEQYF.

This chain joins TRBV15 and TRBJ1-6; D remains ambiguous. Germline V lookup: CDR1 LNHNV, CDR2 YYDKDF (reference sequence). The CDR3 contains 14 residues. The V end was cut by 0 bases, the J end by 5 bases, with 5 bases between. This CDR3 is CATSREADNSPLHF. The CDR3 DNA follows: TGTGCCACCAGCAGAGAAGCAGATAATTCACCCCTCCACTTT.

The table lists this clonotype with a count of one. V gene TRBV20-1 combines with J gene TRBJ1-5, with 9 bases fitting TRBD1. This CDR3 region has 13 residues. V trimming: 5 bases; J trimming: 5 bases; junction bases outside the gene matches: 4. Germline lookup yields CDR1 DFQATT and CDR2 SNEGSKA (reference sequence). The CDR3 region has the DNA TGCAGTGCTGGGACAGGGACCCATCAGCCCCAGCATTTT. Translating it yields CSAGTGTHQPQHF.

The V and J genes are TRBV4-1 and TRBJ2-7; 8 bases are shared with TRBD1. Germline V gene data show CDR1 as MGHRA and CDR2 as YSYEKL. The CDR3 extends over 16 amino acids. V shed 3 bases and J 4 bases; nucleotides not matched to a gene: 11. CDR3 amino acids: CASSHWGQDKGYEQYF. CDR3 in DNA: TGCGCCAGCAGCCATTGGGGACAGGATAAAGGGTACGAGCAGTACTTC.

This clonotype was observed a handful of times. The genes are TRBV4-1 and TRBJ2-2, with TRBD2 identical over 7 bases. V was pared by 3 bases and J by 1 base, with 8 bases of the junction left unmatched. The CDR3 is 17 residues long. Germline V gives CDR1 MGHRA, CDR2 YSYEKL. DNA for the CDR3: TGCGCCAGCAGCCAGCAAGCGGGACTACAGAACACCGGGGAGCTGTTTTTT. Translating it yields CASSQQAGLQNTGELFF.

There are a few counts of this clonotype. Written as DNA, the CDR3 is TGTGCCAGCAGCCGTGGGACGGCCATGAACACTGAAGCTTTCTTT. Its protein is CASSRGTAMNTEAFF. The V call is TRBV7-9, the J call TRBJ1-1; TRBD1 is a possible D gene (5 bases). Trimming took off 5 bases at V and 0 bases at J, with 13 bases between the two ends. Germline CDR1 reads SEHNR; CDR2 reads FQNEAQ (reference sequence). The CDR3 runs to 15 residues.

CDR3 in DNA: TGTGCCAGCGGAGAGGAATCCCCGCCTGGGCGGTTCTTC. Translated, it gives CASGEESPPGRFF. The V call is TRBV3-1, the J call TRBJ2-1; D ambiguous. The CDR3 sequence is 13 residues long. Looked up from germline, CDR1 is LGHDT and CDR2 is YNNKEL (reference sequence). Trimming left V 8 bases short and J 15 bases short, with 23 bases between.

Many counts were recorded for this clonotype. V and J are TRBV12-3 or TRBV12-4 and TRBJ2-3; maybe TRBD1 (5 bases). V was trimmed by 6 bases and J by 5 bases, leaving 6 bases between them. This CDR3 comprises 11 residues. The CDR3 sequence is CASSREDTQYF. Written as DNA, the CDR3 is TGTGCCAGCAGCAGGGAAGATACGCAGTATTTT.

This clonotype has a handful of counts. This chain joins TRBV12-3 or TRBV12-4 and TRBJ2-7, with TRBD2 matching over 11 bases. Trimming cost V 5 bases and J 0 bases; bases outside gene matches: 12. The CDR3 sequence is 18 residues long. The CDR3 bases are TGTGCCAGCAGTCCCCCGGGACTAGCGGAACTGAGCTCCTACGAGCAGTACTTC. Encoded protein: CASSPPGLAELSSYEQYF.

This clonotype was counted between two and nine times. The chain combines TRBV6-6 with TRBJ2-1; tentatively, D is TRBD1 or TRBD2 (6 bases each). The CDR3 consists of 15 residues. Germline V lookup: CDR1 MNHNY, CDR2 SVGAGI (reference sequence). V was pared by 6 bases and J by 3 bases, with 15 bases between. CDR3 sequence: CASRPLGGGYNEQFF. CDR3 DNA sequence: TGTGCCAGCAGACCCCTAGGAGGGGGCTACAATGAGCAGTTCTTC.

The chain joins TRBV12-3 or TRBV12-4 to TRBJ2-7, with 7 bases lining up with TRBD1. The CDR3 spans 16 residues. The V segment lost 4 bases and the J segment 3 bases; nucleotides outside the gene matches: 12. The DNA for the CDR3 is TGTGCCAGCAGTTGGACAGGCCAAAAAGACTACTACGAGCAGTACTTC. Translating it yields CASSWTGQKDYYEQYF.

The genes are TRBV29-1 and TRBJ1-5; D gene ambiguous. V lost 0 bases and J lost 9, with 12 bases in between. CDR3 size: 13 residues. The germline gives CDR1 SQVTM, CDR2 ANQGSEA. The CDR3 DNA is TGCAGCGTTGAAGATGCCCAAGGCCGGCCCCAGCATTTT. Encoded protein: CSVEDAQGRPQHF.

This rearrangement joins TRBV4-3 to TRBJ2-4; TRBD2 aligns across 7 bases. The J call may not be correct, given that the DNA end is closer to TRBJ2-7. This CDR3 spans 17 amino acids. Germline V gene lookup returns CDR1 LGHNA and CDR2 YSLEER. The CDR3, as DNA: TGCGCCAGCAGCCAAGTCCGGGTCAGCGGGGTCAACTACGAGCAGTACTTC. This translates into CASSQVRVSGVNYEQYF.

This clonotype was found a few times. The chain's CDR3 is CASSQDISDTQYF. The CDR3 bases are TGCGCCAGCAGCCAAGATATCTCAGATACGCAGTATTTT. The chain uses TRBV4-3 and TRBJ2-3; D gene uncertain. This CDR3 comprises 13 residues. Trimming left V 0 bases short and J 4 bases short, with 5 bases between. From germline, CDR1 is LGHNA and CDR2 YSLEER.

Of note for this clonotype: The DNA is omitted, as the CDR3 cannot be located on it reliably, and the CDR3 follows TCRdb's listing. This chain joins TRBV12-3 or TRBV12-4 and TRBJ1-1; the table assigns TRBD1, which was not confirmed against the DNA. Ends included, the CDR3 has 14 residues. CDR3 amino acids: CASSSSTVGTEAFF.

The J gene is TRBJ1-1, the V gene TRBV6-6, with TRBD1 matching over 9 bases. Per germline, CDR1 MNHNY and CDR2 SVGAGI (reference sequence). The J segment lost 7 bases and the V segment lost 2 bases, leaving 5 bases of the junction unmatched. The CDR3 extends over 14 amino acids. The CDR3 here is CASSYRQGVNEAFF. The CDR3 nucleotides read TGTGCCAGCAGTTACCGACAGGGGGTCAATGAAGCTTTCTTT.

The V and J genes are TRBV27 and TRBJ2-1; 7 bases fit TRBD2. CDR1 MNHEY and CDR2 SMNVEV come from the germline V gene (reference sequence). The CDR3 totals 16 residues. V lost 4 bases to trimming and J lost 3 bases; unmatched junction nucleotides: 9. The CDR3 DNA follows: TGTGCCAGCAGTTCCAGAGCGGGAAGCAACTACAATGAGCAGTTCTTC. Protein: CASSSRAGSNYNEQFF.

The rearrangement links TRBV29-1 to TRBJ1-1; D gene uncertain. Trimming left V 3 bases short and J 5 bases short, with 19 bases between. The CDR3 totals 15 residues. Germline assignment: CDR1 SQVTM and CDR2 ANQGSEA. The CDR3 region has the DNA TGCAGCGTTGAGTTCTCGCCGGTTGGAAGGACTGAAGCTTTCTTT. Translated: CSVEFSPVGRTEAFF.

This clonotype was seen a few times. The V and J genes are TRBV27 and TRBJ1-6; D is unclear. Per the germline V gene, CDR1 is MNHEY and CDR2 is SMNVEV (reference sequence). The CDR3 runs to 14 residues. V lost 6 bases, J lost 4 bases, and 10 bases lay in between. This CDR3 reads CASSLGLYNSPLHF. CDR3 in DNA: TGTGCCAGCAGCCTCGGACTGTATAATTCACCCCTCCACTTT.